These 15 T cell receptor beta chains came from one sample sequenced in a study of tumor-infiltrating lymphocytes in localized non-small cell lung cancer. Sequencing was performed with immunoSEQ multiplex PCR; in TCRdb, only in-frame clones are kept and a portion is missing. Of about 15,000 clones listed, roughly 69% were seen once; the top ten hold 5% to 6%. The sample comprised lung tumor tissue. The receptors stem from a human donor with non-small cell lung cancer.

The rearrangement links TRBV5-4 to TRBJ1-1; 11 bases are shared with TRBD1. The length of the CDR3 is 16 residues. Germline CDR1 SGHNT, CDR2 YYREEE (reference sequence). The V gene end was trimmed by 4 bases and the J gene end by 0 bases; junction bases not matched to a gene: 5. In nucleotides, the CDR3 is TGTGCCAGCAGCGTGGGACAGGGGGGAATGAACACTGAAGCTTTCTTT. Amino acid sequence: CASSVGQGGMNTEAFF.

This chain connects TRBV6-6 to TRBJ2-1, with TRBD2 matching over 7 bases. The ends lost 0 bases at V and 4 bases at J; junction bases unmatched: 3. The CDR3 loop spans 15 amino acids. Germline CDR1 MNHNY, CDR2 SVGAGI (reference sequence). The CDR3 nucleotides are TGTGCCAGCAGTTACTCGCCAGCGGGGTACAATGAGCAGTTCTTC. Protein: CASSYSPAGYNEQFF.

The chain links TRBV28 to TRBJ1-2; TRBD1 matches at 9 bases. J was trimmed by 4 bases and V by 6 bases; bases with no gene match: 9. Germline lookup yields CDR1 MDHEN and CDR2 SYDVKM. This CDR3 has 15 residues. CDR3 amino acids: CASSPWTGATYGYTF. The DNA for the CDR3 is TGTGCCAGCAGCCCCTGGACAGGGGCCACCTATGGCTACACCTTC.

This clone was counted a single time. The chain has TRBV19 and TRBJ2-7; no firm D call. Looked up from germline, CDR1 is LNHDA and CDR2 is SQIVND (reference sequence). This CDR3 is 14 amino acids long. Trimming removed 2 bases from V and 2 bases from J, with 10 bases in between. The CDR3 loop reads CASSIRTSTYEQYF. DNA of the CDR3: TGTGCCAGTAGTATAAGGACCTCGACCTACGAGCAGTACTTC. Filled out from reference TRBV19 and TRBJ2-7, the complete variable domain reads DGGITQSPKYLFRKEGQNVTLSCEQNLNHDAMYWYRQDPGQGLRLIYYSQIVNDFQKGDIAEGYSVSREKKESFPLTVTSAQKNPTAFYLCASSIRTSTYEQYFGPGTRLTVT.

The gene calls are TRBV7-9 and TRBJ2-3, with unresolved D. CDR1 SEHNR and CDR2 FQNEAQ come from the germline V gene (reference sequence). The CDR3 consists of 13 residues. The V and J ends lost 1 base and 0 bases respectively, with 2 bases between them. CDR3 DNA sequence: TGTGCCAGCAGCTTAGAGAGCACAGATACGCAGTATTTT. Amino acid sequence: CASSLESTDTQYF.

This clone has only a few counts. The CDR3 region has the DNA TGTGCCAGCAGCTTTTTGGGAGACTCGGGACTAACCGACACAGATACGCAGTATTTT. This sequence encodes CASSFLGDSGLTDTDTQYF. The chain combines TRBV5-6 with TRBJ2-3; 7 bases align to TRBD2. This CDR3 has 19 amino acids. Germline-derived CDR1 and CDR2 are SGHDT and YYEEEE. Unmatched junction bases numbered 17, after V lost 2 bases and J lost 2 bases.

J is TRBJ2-7 and V is TRBV30; 10 bases align to TRBD2. Germline CDR1 GTSNPN, CDR2 SVGIG (reference sequence). V was clipped by 4 bases and J by 6 bases; unmatched bases: 9. This CDR3 spans 14 amino acids. The CDR3 DNA follows: TGTGCCTGGACCTCACTAGCGGGATCGAGCGAGCAGTACTTC. Translated, it gives CAWTSLAGSSEQYF.

The rearrangement joins TRBV28 to TRBJ2-7, with TRBD2 identical over 8 bases. The CDR3 is 13 residues long. Unmatched junction bases numbered 9, after V lost 3 bases and J lost 11 bases. CDR1 is MDHEN, CDR2 SYDVKM, per germline. DNA for the CDR3: TGTGCCAGCAGTTTGAGCGGGAGTGGTCTGGAGTACTTC. Its translation: CASSLSGSGLEYF.

The V and J genes are TRBV19 and TRBJ2-7; D may be TRBD1 (5 bases). V was shortened by 4 bases and J by 8 bases, with 9 bases between the two germline ends. The germline V gene has CDR1 LNHDA and CDR2 SQIVND (reference sequence). This CDR3 has 11 residues. The CDR3 protein is CASSTDRQQYF. CDR3 DNA sequence: TGTGCCAGTAGTACTGACAGACAGCAGTACTTC.

The V and J genes are TRBV5-4 and TRBJ2-2, with TRBD1 matching 9 bases. The J segment lost 3 bases and the V segment lost 1 base, leaving 13 bases of the junction unmatched. Germline V gives CDR1 SGHNT, CDR2 YYREEE (reference sequence). This CDR3 spans 19 amino acids. CDR3 in DNA: TGTGCCAGCAGCTTGAAACAGGGGGCGTCGGAACTATACACCGGGGAGCTGTTTTTT. Its translation is CASSLKQGASELYTGELFF.

The rearrangement uses TRBV28 and TRBJ2-7, with unresolved D. Germline V lookup: CDR1 MDHEN, CDR2 SYDVKM. V lost 6 bases, J lost 3 bases, and 3 bases lay in between. The CDR3 extends over 10 amino acids. CDR3 loop: CASRDYEQYF. In DNA form, the CDR3 reads TGTGCCAGCAGAGACTACGAGCAGTACTTC.

The genes are TRBV11-2 and TRBJ2-2, with D possibly being TRBD2 (6 bases). Trimming stripped 5 bases from V and 4 bases from J, with 11 bases between. Germline CDR1 and CDR2: SGHAT and FQNNGV. The CDR3 length is 14 residues. The CDR3 DNA follows: TGTGCCAGCAGCCCCTTTAGCGGCACCGGGGAGCTGTTTTTT. As protein: CASSPFSGTGELFF.

The sample holds a few counts of this clone. The chain is built from TRBV5-5 and TRBJ1-3; D is unclear. Trimming pared 4 bases from V and 3 bases from J, leaving 11 bases between. The CDR3 sequence is 14 residues long. Germline V gene lookup returns CDR1 SGHKS and CDR2 YYEKEE (reference sequence). The CDR3 DNA sequence: TGTGCCAGCAGCCCTCGGATTTTTGGAAACACCATATATTTT. The encoded protein is CASSPRIFGNTIYF.

The chain uses TRBV11-2 and TRBJ2-1, with D possibly being TRBD2 (6 bases). CDR3 length equals 16 residues. The germline V and J ends were trimmed by 3 bases and 0 bases, with 12 bases remaining between them. CDR1 SGHAT and CDR2 FQNNGV come from the germline V gene. DNA of the CDR3: TGTGCCAGCAGCTTGACTAGTTTTGGCTCCTACAATGAGCAGTTCTTC. Its protein is CASSLTSFGSYNEQFF.

The chain has TRBV5-1 and TRBJ2-1; 7 positions agree with TRBD2. The V segment lost 5 bases and the J segment 4 bases; nucleotides outside the gene matches: 3. The CDR3 sequence is 13 residues long. CDR1 is SGHRS and CDR2 is YFSETQ in the germline V gene. CDR3 coding DNA: TGCGCCAGCAGGGGACTAAAATACAATGAGCAGTTCTTC. The encoded protein is CASRGLKYNEQFF. Looking up the rest from reference TRBV5-1 and TRBJ2-1 gives the full variable domain: KAGVTQTPRYLIKTRGQQVTLSCSPISGHRSVSWYQQTPGQGLQFLFEYFSETQRNKGNFPGRFSGRQFSNSRSEMNVSTLELGDSALYLCASRGLKYNEQFFGPGTRLTVL.